This T cell receptor (beta chain) originates from a study of T cells in Graves' hyperthyroidism and ophthalmopathy. This clonotype was counted between two and nine times. Amplified regions were TCR beta CDR3 sequences from RNA transcripts. TCR CDR3 underwent first-round RT-PCR with the HTBI primer set. One entry per CDR3 protein, called by TCRdb with MiXCR from the multiplex PCR reads. The table has over 200,000 distinct CDR3 sequences, 13% to 15% seen once; the top ten hold 13%. Exclusion of patients followed from uncontrolled infection, other autoimmune disease, pregnancy or lactation. The ends were cut back, 4 bases at V and 2 bases at J, with 12 bases in the middle. The length of the CDR3 is 16 residues. CDR1 is MDHEN, CDR2 SYDVKM, per germline.

The receptor's source is a woman in her thirties or forties with Graves' hyperthyroidism that later progressed to Graves' ophthalmopathy. The sample taken for sequencing was blood. The rearrangement joins TRBV28 to TRBJ2-6; weak D call: TRBD2 (5 bases). The CDR3 DNA follows: TGTGCCAGCAGTTGGGGTGGAGGCCCTGGGGCCAACGTCCTGACTTTC. Its protein product is CASSWGGGPGANVLTF.